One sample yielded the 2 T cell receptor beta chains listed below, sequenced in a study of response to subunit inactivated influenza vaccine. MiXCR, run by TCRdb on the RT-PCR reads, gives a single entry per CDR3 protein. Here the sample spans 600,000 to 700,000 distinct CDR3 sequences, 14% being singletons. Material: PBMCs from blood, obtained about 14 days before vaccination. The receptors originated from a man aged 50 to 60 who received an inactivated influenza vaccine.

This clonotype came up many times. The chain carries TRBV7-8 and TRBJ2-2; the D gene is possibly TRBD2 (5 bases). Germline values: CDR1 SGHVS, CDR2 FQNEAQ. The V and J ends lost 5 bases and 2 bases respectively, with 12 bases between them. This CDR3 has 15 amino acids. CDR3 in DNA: TGTGCCAGCAGCCCGAGGACTGCCAACACCGGGGAGCTGTTTTTT. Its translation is CASSPRTANTGELFF.

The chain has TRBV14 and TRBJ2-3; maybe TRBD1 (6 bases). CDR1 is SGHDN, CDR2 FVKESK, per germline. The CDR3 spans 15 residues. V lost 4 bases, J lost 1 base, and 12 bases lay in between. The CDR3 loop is CASSPQQGRTDTQYF. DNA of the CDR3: TGTGCCAGCAGCCCACAACAGGGTCGCACAGATACGCAGTATTTT.